This TCR beta chain was sequenced for a study of beta chain features in type 1 diabetes. The study, taken as a whole, reports: Researchers report that Type 1 diabetes patients had moderately but significantly shorter TCRB CDR3s across all four CD4+ subsets.

Germline values: CDR1 SEHNR, CDR2 FQNEAQ (reference sequence). The CDR3 covers 14 residues. The V gene lost 7 bases and the J gene lost 4 bases, with 17 bases spanning the gap. Expressed TCRB transcripts were sequenced because the isolated RNA had all been reverse transcribed beforehand. About 3.6 million reads per sample on average were obtained from naive, central memory and regulatory T cell samples. Profiling relied on immunoSEQ multiplex PCR, and the TCRdb table lists in-frame clones only, not all of them. The sample shows over 90,000 clones, 28% of them seen only once. As regards this clone: The antigen is not known.

Sequencing used central memory CD4+ T cells from blood. The receptor comes from a woman aged 18-35 years with type 1 diabetes. The chain employs TRBV7-9 and TRBJ2-7, with D perhaps matching TRBD2 (6 bases). The CDR3 DNA is TGTGCCAGCACCTGGGGAGGACCTGCTTACGAGCAGTACTTC. This encodes CASTWGGPAYEQYF.